Each of the 25 T cell receptor beta chains below was sequenced from the same sample in a study of T cell repertoires in cytomegalovirus infection. TCRdb re-called the reads through MiXCR, storing one row per CDR3 protein. The data show more than 200,000 distinct CDR3 sequences, roughly 9% seen once. The specimen was PBMCs. The source is a human donor in good health (CMV status not recorded). Some clones in this sample may be carry-over from other donors' samples.

This clonotype was observed at least ten times. V is TRBV7-2 and J is TRBJ2-1; TRBD2 aligns across 7 bases. This CDR3 spans 15 amino acids. With 0 bases clipped from V and 8 bases from J, the junction kept 7 bases outside the gene matches. Germline values: CDR1 SGHTA, CDR2 FQGNSA. In nucleotides, the CDR3 is TGTGCCAGCAGCTTAGCGGGAGGGCCACGGGATGAGCAGTTCTTC. It encodes CASSLAGGPRDEQFF.

In this sample, this clonotype turned up many times. The V call is TRBV11-2, the J call TRBJ1-2, with 10 bases lining up with TRBD1. Unmatched junction bases numbered 9, after V lost 6 bases and J lost 8 bases. The CDR3 extends over 14 amino acids. Germline assignment: CDR1 SGHAT and CDR2 FQNNGV. The CDR3 here is CASRAKTGGSGYTF. In DNA form, the CDR3 reads TGTGCCAGCAGAGCAAAGACAGGGGGCAGCGGCTACACCTTC. Complete variable domain (other parts from reference TRBV11-2 and TRBJ1-2): EAGVAQSPRYKIIEKRQSVAFWCNPISGHATLYWYQQILGQGPKLLIQFQNNGVVDDSQLPKDRFSAERLKGVDSTLKIQPAKLEDSAVYLCASRAKTGGSGYTFGSGTRLTVV.

The chain couples TRBV29-1 to TRBJ1-1, with D unresolved. The ends were cut back, 4 bases at V and 11 bases at J, with 11 bases in the middle. This CDR3 contains 10 residues. Germline values: CDR1 SQVTM, CDR2 ANQGSEA. The CDR3 region has the DNA TGCAGCGTTGGGGAAGGAAGGGCTTTCTTT. It yields the protein CSVGEGRAFF.

This clonotype has at least ten counts. The rearrangement links TRBV6-1 to TRBJ2-3, with 9 bases that match TRBD1. J was trimmed by 3 bases and V by 6 bases; bases with no gene match: 10. The CDR3 length is 16 residues. The V gene's germline CDR1 is MNHNS and CDR2 SASEGT. As DNA, the CDR3 is TGTGCCAGCAGACTCCGGACAGGGGACCTTACAGATACGCAGTATTTT. Encoded protein: CASRLRTGDLTDTQYF.

This clonotype was counted at least ten times. The CDR3 protein is CASSLALQGAGEQYF. The CDR3 coding sequence is TGTGCCAGCAGCTTAGCGCTACAGGGGGCGGGGGAGCAGTACTTC. The J gene is TRBJ2-7, the V gene TRBV7-6; 9 bases fit TRBD1. V shed 0 bases, J shed 7 bases, and the junction held 7 bases outside the gene matches. Germline V gives CDR1 SGHVS, CDR2 FNYEAQ. This CDR3 comprises 15 residues.

This rearrangement joins TRBV19 to TRBJ2-7; TRBD2 might be the D (6 bases). The CDR3 covers 15 residues. CDR1 and CDR2 (germline): LNHDA, SQIVND (reference sequence). V was cut by 3 bases and J by 3 bases, with 15 bases left in between. The DNA of the CDR3 is TGTGCCAGTAGTATTTTGGTGGCGGGGCTCTACGAGCAGTACTTC. Translation: CASSILVAGLYEQYF. Full variable domain (remainder filled in from reference TRBV19 and TRBJ2-7): DGGITQSPKYLFRKEGQNVTLSCEQNLNHDAMYWYRQDPGQGLRLIYYSQIVNDFQKGDIAEGYSVSREKKESFPLTVTSAQKNPTAFYLCASSILVAGLYEQYFGPGTRLTVT.

This clonotype was found a few times. The V and J genes are TRBV14 and TRBJ2-1; 8 nucleotides agree with TRBD1. Germline values: CDR1 SGHDN, CDR2 FVKESK. This CDR3 is built from 18 residues. The ends lost 0 bases at V and 4 bases at J; junction bases unmatched: 11. The chain's CDR3 is CASSQDRVTGQGYNEQFF. The CDR3 coding sequence is TGTGCCAGCAGCCAAGATCGGGTTACAGGACAGGGATACAATGAGCAGTTCTTC. Based on the CDR3 plus reference TRBV14 and TRBJ2-1, the full variable domain is EAGVTQFPSHSVIEKGQTVTLRCDPISGHDNLYWYRRVMGKEIKFLLHFVKESKQDESGMPNNRFLAERTGGTYSTLKVQPAELEDSGVYFCASSQDRVTGQGYNEQFFGPGTRLTVL.

The chain recombines TRBV12-3 or TRBV12-4 with TRBJ1-4; 10 bases are a match to TRBD1. V shed 4 bases and J 7 bases; nucleotides not matched to a gene: 9. The CDR3 covers 16 residues. The CDR3 is CASSSRGGTGVEKLFF. In nucleotides, the CDR3 is TGTGCCAGCAGTTCCCGGGGTGGGACAGGGGTTGAAAAACTGTTTTTT.

The chain recombines TRBV14 with TRBJ2-2, with D uncertain. The V end lost 1 base, the J end lost 7 bases, and 10 bases lay between the germline ends. Germline CDR1 is SGHDN and CDR2 is FVKESK. This CDR3 has 14 residues. CDR3 in DNA: TGTGCCAGCAGCCAAGTTTGGCGAGGCGGGGAGCTGTTTTTT. Translation gives CASSQVWRGGELFF.

The V gene is TRBV6-4, the J gene TRBJ2-5; 7 nucleotides agree with TRBD2. CDR3 size: 14 residues. V dropped 5 bases and J dropped 2; count of bases not matched to a gene: 5. Germline-derived CDR1 and CDR2 are MRHNA and SNTAGT. The CDR3: CASSFSAGQETQYF. The CDR3 DNA sequence: TGTGCCAGCAGTTTTTCAGCGGGGCAAGAGACCCAGTACTTC.

The sample holds many counts of this clonotype. J is TRBJ2-7 and V is TRBV7-2; 11 bases map to TRBD2. J gave up 0 bases and V 1 base, and 5 bases lay outside the gene matches. The germline V gene has CDR1 SGHTA and CDR2 FQGNSA. The CDR3 runs to 17 residues. The CDR3 protein is CASSLVGTSGSSYEQYF. The CDR3 DNA is TGTGCCAGCAGCTTAGTAGGGACTAGCGGTAGCTCCTACGAGCAGTACTTC.

The DNA for the CDR3 is TGTGCCAGCAGCTTAGTGGCGGGGGGCTTAGGGGGCAATGAGCAGTTCTTC. Its translation is CASSLVAGGLGGNEQFF. The chain recombines TRBV7-2 with TRBJ2-1; the match to TRBD2 covers 8 bases. The germline gives CDR1 SGHTA, CDR2 FQGNSA. The CDR3 totals 17 residues. Losses at the gene ends were 1 base for V and 6 bases for J; bases not matched to a gene: 11.

This clonotype was detected ten times or more. The V gene is TRBV7-2, the J gene TRBJ1-2; D is unresolved. CDR1 and CDR2 from the germline V gene are SGHTA and FQGNSA. Deletions cut 3 bases from V and 11 bases from J, with 13 bases between. This CDR3 spans 12 amino acids. The DNA for the CDR3 is TGTGCCAGCAGCTTGACCACGGAGACATACACCTTC. Amino acids: CASSLTTETYTF.

This clonotype was seen ten or more times. The CDR3 protein is CASSLRAGTGHTEAFF. As DNA, the CDR3 is TGTGCCAGCAGCTTACGGGCGGGGACCGGCCACACTGAAGCTTTCTTT. This rearrangement joins TRBV7-8 to TRBJ1-1; D might be TRBD1 (5 bases). CDR1 SGHVS and CDR2 FQNEAQ come from the germline V gene. CDR3 size: 16 residues. Trimming pared 2 bases from V and 3 bases from J, leaving 16 bases between.

This clonotype appeared many times. The rearrangement links TRBV6-2 or TRBV6-3 to TRBJ1-1; TRBD1 aligns across 7 bases. The CDR3 runs 14 residues. V shed 6 bases and J 4 bases; nucleotides not matched to a gene: 8. Germline lookup yields CDR1 MNHEY and CDR2 SVGEGT. CDR3 coding DNA: TGTGCCAGCAGCAATACCTGGACAGGCACTGAAGCTTTCTTT. This encodes CASSNTWTGTEAFF.

This chain joins TRBV4-3 and TRBJ1-1; no definite D call. This CDR3 comprises 16 residues. V was shortened by 0 bases and J by 0 bases, with 11 bases between the two germline ends. The germline CDR1 and CDR2 sequences are LGHNA and YSLEER. CDR3 bases: TGCGCCAGCAGCCAAGAAGTAGGCCGGTTGAACACTGAAGCTTTCTTT. It specifies CASSQEVGRLNTEAFF.

In its sample, this clonotype was seen many times. J is TRBJ2-1 and V is TRBV6-1, with D perhaps assigned TRBD1 or TRBD2 (6 bases each). Between the trimmed V and J ends, which lost 10 bases and 3 bases, there was a span of 19 bases. This CDR3 region has 15 residues. Germline CDR1 is MNHNS and CDR2 is SASEGT. This CDR3 is CAILAHRVNYNEQFF. DNA of the CDR3: TGTGCCATCCTAGCGCACAGGGTGAACTACAATGAGCAGTTCTTC.

Only a few counts were recorded for this clonotype. V usage is TRBV7-2 and J usage is TRBJ2-1, with TRBD2 matching over 7 bases. The CDR3 length is 13 residues. Losses at the gene ends were 5 bases for V and 5 bases for J; bases not matched to a gene: 3. CDR1 SGHTA and CDR2 FQGNSA come from the germline V gene. The CDR3 region is CASSHGGNNEQFF. The CDR3 DNA reads TGTGCCAGCAGCCACGGGGGGAACAATGAGCAGTTCTTC.

This rearrangement joins TRBV7-9 to TRBJ2-5; D call uncertain. This CDR3 has 14 amino acids. Germline V gene sequence: CDR1 SEHNR, CDR2 FQNEAQ (reference sequence). The V end lost 3 bases, the J end lost 2 bases, and 10 bases lay between the germline ends. CDR3 DNA sequence: TGTGCCAGCAGCTTTAAGGCGTGGCAAGAGACCCAGTACTTC. It codes for CASSFKAWQETQYF.

J is TRBJ2-5 and V is TRBV7-2; 7 bases map to TRBD1. CDR3 length: 15 residues. Germline CDR1 reads SGHTA; CDR2 reads FQGNSA. After removal of 2 bases from V and 5 bases from J, the junction contained 8 bases not matched to a gene. The CDR3 region has the DNA TGTGCCAGCAGCTTAACACCGGTACAGGGGGAGACCCAGTACTTC. Translating it yields CASSLTPVQGETQYF.

This clonotype was seen ten or more times. The gene calls are TRBV7-9 and TRBJ2-1; 9 nucleotides align to TRBD1. Losses at the gene ends were 1 base for V and 7 bases for J; bases not matched to a gene: 5. The CDR3 runs to 15 residues. CDR1 and CDR2 (germline): SEHNR, FQNEAQ (reference sequence). The CDR3 loop reads CASSLGTGVVNEQFF. As DNA, the CDR3 is TGTGCCAGCAGCTTAGGGACAGGGGTAGTAAATGAGCAGTTCTTC.

There are many counts of this clonotype. The gene calls are TRBV7-2 and TRBJ2-7; 15 bases align to TRBD2. The V segment lost 5 bases and the J segment 6 bases; nucleotides outside the gene matches: 5. The germline CDR1 and CDR2 sequences are SGHTA and FQGNSA. This CDR3 has 15 residues. The CDR3 DNA sequence: TGTGCCAGCAGCCGGACTAGCGGGAGGGCCGGCGAGCAGTACTTC. Its translation is CASSRTSGRAGEQYF.

This clonotype showed up many times. This CDR3 reads CASSFTGEGNIQYF. For the CDR3, the DNA is TGTGCCAGCAGCTTCACAGGGGAGGGCAACATTCAGTACTTC. The V call is TRBV7-8, the J call TRBJ2-4; possibly TRBD1 or TRBD2 for D (7 bases each). CDR1 and CDR2 from the germline V gene are SGHVS and FQNEAQ. This CDR3 region has 14 residues. V gave up 3 bases and J gave up 7 bases, with 13 bases separating them. The entire variable domain, with the rest obtained from reference TRBV7-8 and TRBJ2-4, is as follows: GAGVSQSPRYKVAKRGQDVALRCDPISGHVSLFWYQQALGQGPEFLTYFQNEAQLDKSGLPSDRFFAERPEGSVSTLKIQRTQQEDSAVYLCASSFTGEGNIQYFGAGTRLSVL.

The table lists this clonotype with many counts. The chain combines TRBV7-2 with TRBJ1-3, with D possibly TRBD1 on 5 matching bases. V lost 5 bases and J lost 4, with 12 bases in between. CDR1 and CDR2 from the germline V gene are SGHTA and FQGNSA. This CDR3 comprises 14 residues. CDR3 bases: TGTGCCAGCAGCAGAGGCTGGGGGGGAAACACCATATATTTT. This sequence encodes CASSRGWGGNTIYF.

This clonotype was observed a handful of times. This chain's CDR3 is CASGRTGAGDTEAFF. The CDR3 DNA is TGTGCTAGTGGCCGTACAGGGGCAGGGGACACTGAAGCTTTCTTT. The gene calls are TRBV12-5 and TRBJ1-1, with TRBD1 matching 7 bases. With 6 bases clipped from V and 3 bases from J, the junction kept 10 bases outside the gene matches. Germline V CDR1 and CDR2: LGHNT, FRNRAP. This CDR3 spans 15 amino acids.